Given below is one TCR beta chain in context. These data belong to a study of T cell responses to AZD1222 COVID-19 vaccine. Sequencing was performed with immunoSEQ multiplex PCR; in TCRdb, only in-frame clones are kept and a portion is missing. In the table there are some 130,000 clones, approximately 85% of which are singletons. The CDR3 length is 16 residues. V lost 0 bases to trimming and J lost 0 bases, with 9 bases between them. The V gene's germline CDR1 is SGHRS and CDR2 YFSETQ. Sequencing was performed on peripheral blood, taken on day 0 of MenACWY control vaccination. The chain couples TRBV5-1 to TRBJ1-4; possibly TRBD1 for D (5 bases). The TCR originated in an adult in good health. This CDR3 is CASSLGRAATNEKLFF. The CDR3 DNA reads TGCGCCAGCAGCTTGGGCAGGGCAGCAACTAATGAAAAACTGTTTTTT. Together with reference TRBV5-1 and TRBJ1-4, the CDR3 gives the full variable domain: KAGVTQTPRYLIKTRGQQVTLSCSPISGHRSVSWYQQTPGQGLQFLFEYFSETQRNKGNFPGRFSGRQFSNSRSEMNVSTLELGDSALYLCASSLGRAATNEKLFFGSGTQLSVL.